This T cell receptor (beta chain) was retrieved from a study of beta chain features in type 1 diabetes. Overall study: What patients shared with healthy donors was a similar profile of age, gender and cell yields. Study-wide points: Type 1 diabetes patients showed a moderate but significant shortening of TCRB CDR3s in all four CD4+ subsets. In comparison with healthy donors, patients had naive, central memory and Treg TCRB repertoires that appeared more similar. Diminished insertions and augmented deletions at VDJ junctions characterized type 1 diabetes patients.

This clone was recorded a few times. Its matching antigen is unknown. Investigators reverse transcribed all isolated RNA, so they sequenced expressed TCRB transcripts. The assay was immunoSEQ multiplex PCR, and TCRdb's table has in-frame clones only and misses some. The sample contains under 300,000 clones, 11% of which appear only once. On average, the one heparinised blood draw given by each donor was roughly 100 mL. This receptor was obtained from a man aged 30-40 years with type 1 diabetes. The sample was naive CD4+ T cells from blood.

The CDR3 is CASSPPLASRDTQYF. CDR3 bases: TGTGCCAGCAGTCCCCCGCTAGCCAGCCGGGATACGCAGTATTTT. This chain joins TRBV2 and TRBJ2-3, with D possibly TRBD2 on 5 matching bases. Per the germline V gene, CDR1 is SNHLY and CDR2 is FYNNEI. The V end lost 5 bases, the J end lost 6 bases, and 18 bases lay between the germline ends. The length of the CDR3 is 15 residues. Variable domain in full (rest from reference TRBV2 and TRBJ2-3): EPEVTQTPSHQVTQMGQEVILRCVPISNHLYFYWYRQILGQKVEFLVSFYNNEISEKSEIFDDQFSVERPDGSNFTLKIRSTKLEDSAMYFCASSPPLASRDTQYFGPGTRLTVL.